Listed below are T cell receptor beta chains from one sample, sequenced in a study of T-cell memory formation after mild COVID-19. TCRdb independently ran MiXCR on the 5' RACE reads; one entry per CDR3 protein. The table lists approximately 490,000 distinct CDR3 sequences, about a fifth of them singletons. Sequencing used PBMCs or a T cell subset sorted from them (not recorded which). These TCRs come from an adult woman who had mild COVID-19 (a few samples of this study predate the infection). Cell type and time point are not known. Both conserved end residues are part of each CDR3. Fields, in order: clone size, D gene, J gene, V gene, CDR3 DNA, CDR3 protein. The D gene is left open where the match is weak. The size entry is marked missing in some rows and otherwise reads once, few, many or a size class.

few,-,TRBJ2-7,TRBV5-6,TGTGCCAGCAGCTTGTATGATGTTTCCTACGAGCAGTACTTC,CASSLYDVSYEQYF
-,-,TRBJ2-2,TRBV30,TGTGCCTGGAGTGCGGTACGCTCAGGGGAGCTGTTTTTT,CAWSAVRSGELFF
-,-,TRBJ2-5,TRBV11-3,TGTGCCAGCAGTTACGGAGAGGGGTCCTCCCAAGAGACCCAGTACTTC,CASSYGEGSSQETQYF
-,-,TRBJ1-5,TRBV2,TGTGCCAGCAGTGGCCCGTCGTTCGTCAATCAGCCCCAGCATTTT,CASSGPSFVNQPQHF
few,-,TRBJ1-1,TRBV12-3/TRBV12-4,TGTGCCAGCAGTTTAGGGTCGCCCACAGCTTTCTTT,CASSLGSPTAFF
-,-,TRBJ1-1,TRBV6-2/TRBV6-3,TGTGCCAGCAGTTACTCGAAGGCCAGGGCGGGCACTGAAGCTTTCTTT,CASSYSKARAGTEAFF
few,-,TRBJ2-3,TRBV20-1,TGCAGTGCTAGAGGTACCGCACCCCCCACAGATACGCAGTATTTT,CSARGTAPPTDTQYF
-,-,TRBJ2-5,TRBV5-1,TGCGCCAGCAGGCGGGGACAGCCGGGGCAAGAGACCCAGTACTTC,CASRRGQPGQETQYF
-,-,TRBJ2-1,TRBV24-1,TGTGCCACCAGTGATCCCCGGGAACCCTACAATGAGCAGTTCTTC,CATSDPREPYNEQFF
-,-,TRBJ1-2,TRBV9,TGTGCCAGCAGCGTAGTACAGAACTATGGCTACACCTTC,CASSVVQNYGYTF
few,TRBD2,TRBJ2-2,TRBV12-3/TRBV12-4,TGTGCCAGCAGTTTAGCGGGACTAGCGGGGGACACCGGGGAGCTGTTTTTT,CASSLAGLAGDTGELFF
few,-,TRBJ2-2,TRBV15,TGTGCCACCCAAGACTACACCGGGGAGCTGTTTTTT,CATQDYTGELFF
-,-,TRBJ2-5,TRBV18,TGTGCCAGCTCACCAGGGGCAAAAGAGACCCAGTACTTC,CASSPGAKETQYF
-,TRBD2,TRBJ2-3,TRBV5-5,TGTGCCAGCAGCTTGATGGTAGCGGGGGACGCCACAGATACGCAGTATTTT,CASSLMVAGDATDTQYF
once,TRBD1,TRBJ2-7,TRBV20-1,TGCAGTGCTACCCGACAGGGGGCACGAGGCGAGCAGTACTTC,CSATRQGARGEQYF
-,-,TRBJ2-7,TRBV30,TGTGCCTGGAGTGTATGGGGTCGTACGGGCTTC,CAWSVWGRTGF
few,-,TRBJ2-5,TRBV7-9,TGTGCCAGCAGCTTAGCCATAACAGGGACGGCGACCCAGTACTTC,CASSLAITGTATQYF
-,TRBD1,TRBJ1-5,TRBV20-1,TGCAGTGCTAGAGATCTCGAGGGGGCGAGGAGTCAGCCCCAGCATTTT,CSARDLEGARSQPQHF
-,-,TRBJ1-1,TRBV5-4,TGTGCCAGCAGCCGTACAGGGACCACTGAAGCTTTCTTT,CASSRTGTTEAFF
-,-,TRBJ1-2,TRBV12-3/TRBV12-4,TGTGCCAGCAGTCGGACCGCTGCTGGCTACACCTTC,CASSRTAAGYTF
few,-,TRBJ2-3,TRBV5-1,TGCGCCAGCGGGTGGGCGCTCTCCGATAGCACAGATACGCAGTATTTT,CASGWALSDSTDTQYF
-,TRBD2,TRBJ2-2,TRBV20-1,TGCAGTGCTAGAGGGTCTAGCGGGAGGGCCGGTGCCGGGGAGCTGTTTTTT,CSARGSSGRAGAGELFF
-,-,TRBJ2-5,TRBV7-8,TGTGCCAGCAGCGAACCCGTGGAGACCCAGTACTTC,CASSEPVETQYF
-,-,TRBJ1-1,TRBV14,TGTGCCAGCAGCCAAGATCAGGGTGGAAGCACTGAAGCTTTCTTT,CASSQDQGGSTEAFF
few,-,TRBJ1-1,TRBV5-1,TGCGCCAGCGACCAGGGAGGAGGCACTGAAGCTTTCTTT,CASDQGGGTEAFF
-,-,TRBJ2-2,TRBV20-1,TGCAGTGCTAGAGATAGGGAGACGAACACCGGGGAGCTGTTTTTT,CSARDRETNTGELFF
many,-,TRBJ1-2,TRBV2,TGTGCCAGCAGGAGGGGAGAGACCTATGGCTACACCTTC,CASRRGETYGYTF
-,-,TRBJ2-5,TRBV7-2,TGTGCCAGCAGCTTATACAGTAAAGAGACCCAGTACTTC,CASSLYSKETQYF
few,TRBD1,TRBJ1-5,TRBV6-2/TRBV6-3,TGTGCCAGCAGCCCTAGACAGGGCGGAACTAATCAGCCCCAGCATTTT,CASSPRQGGTNQPQHF
few,TRBD2,TRBJ2-7,TRBV20-1,TGCAGTGCTAGAGAGGCGGGAGTTCGGGGCGAGCAGTACTTC,CSAREAGVRGEQYF
few,-,TRBJ1-5,TRBV25-1,TGTGCCAGCAGTGAACAAGACGGGGTGCGGAGCAATCAGCCCCAGCATTTT,CASSEQDGVRSNQPQHF
few,-,TRBJ2-3,TRBV2,TGTGCCAGCAGTGAACTCGGGGTTGGGGGCACAGATACGCAGTATTTT,CASSELGVGGTDTQYF
few,-,TRBJ1-4,TRBV11-3,TGTGCCAGCAGCTTTCTCGGGAGAACTAATGAAAAACTGTTTTTT,CASSFLGRTNEKLFF
-,TRBD2,TRBJ2-1,TRBV6-6,TGTGCCAGCAGTTACTCGACTAGCGGGAGATACAATGAGCAGTTCTTC,CASSYSTSGRYNEQFF
-,TRBD1,TRBJ1-3,TRBV6-5,TGTGCCAGCAGCAGGGGGCCCCAATCTGGAAACACCATATATTTT,CASSRGPQSGNTIYF
-,-,TRBJ2-1,TRBV30,TGTGCCTGGAGACCTAAGGAGGGAGCCTCGCTCTACAATGAGCAGTTCTTC,CAWRPKEGASLYNEQFF
few,TRBD2,TRBJ2-7,TRBV20-1,TGCAGTGCTAGAGATCAGGGCGGGAGCTCCTACGAGCAGTACTTC,CSARDQGGSSYEQYF
few,-,TRBJ2-1,TRBV20-1,TGCAGTGCTGCCGGGACCCTGTACCCCGAGTATAATGAGCAGTTCTTC,CSAAGTLYPEYNEQFF
-,-,TRBJ1-1,TRBV12-3/TRBV12-4,TGTGCCAGCACTCCCCCGGGACCCAAGCTGCCGATGAACACTGAAGCTTTCTTT,CASTPPGPKLPMNTEAFF
-,TRBD2,TRBJ2-1,TRBV5-1,TGCGCCAGCAGAGTAGCGGGAGGCCGCAATGAGCAGTTCTTC,CASRVAGGRNEQFF
few,-,TRBJ2-3,TRBV9,TGTGCCAGCAGCCCCCTGAGTACATCCGGCACAGATACGCAGTATTTT,CASSPLSTSGTDTQYF
few,-,TRBJ2-6,TRBV5-6,TGTGCCAGCTTGATTCTCCGGGACACTTCTGGGGCCAACGTCCTGACTTTC,CASLILRDTSGANVLTF
-,TRBD1,TRBJ2-1,TRBV12-3/TRBV12-4,TGTGCCAGCAGTTTGACAGGGAACTCCTACAATGAGCAGTTCTTC,CASSLTGNSYNEQFF
few,TRBD2,TRBJ2-2,TRBV5-5,TGTGCCAGCAGCTTCTTAGCTAGCGGGAGGAACGGGGAGCTGTTTTTT,CASSFLASGRNGELFF
-,-,TRBJ2-7,TRBV7-9,TGTGCCAGCAGCTTCACGGGGAACCTTCGCGACGAGCAGTACTTC,CASSFTGNLRDEQYF
many,-,TRBJ2-7,TRBV27,TGTGCCAGCAGTCCACCGCGCCCGACTGGCAACGAGCAGTACTTC,CASSPPRPTGNEQYF
-,TRBD2,TRBJ2-7,TRBV7-8,TGTGCCAGCAGCTTAGAATCGACTAGCGGGAGAATGGAGCAGTACTTC,CASSLESTSGRMEQYF
-,-,TRBJ2-7,TRBV7-8,TGTGCCAGCAGCTTAGGACAGTATAACTCAGAGCAGTACTTC,CASSLGQYNSEQYF
-,TRBD1,TRBJ1-2,TRBV4-3,TGCGCCAGCAGCCAAGATTTGGACAGGGGCTCTAACTATGGCTACACCTTC,CASSQDLDRGSNYGYTF
few,-,TRBJ2-7,TRBV20-1,TGCAGTGCTAATCCCGGACAGTCCTACGAGCAGTACTTC,CSANPGQSYEQYF
-,-,TRBJ2-1,TRBV6-1,TGTGCCAGCAGTTCCGAGGGGATTGAGCAGTTCTTC,CASSSEGIEQFF
-,TRBD1,TRBJ1-2,TRBV12-3/TRBV12-4,TGTGCCAGCAGTTTGGCCCCGGGACAGGGGGCGCGGGGCTATGGCTACACCTTC,CASSLAPGQGARGYGYTF
few,TRBD2,TRBJ2-1,TRBV19,TGTGCCAGTAGTTTCGTGAATTGGGGGGGAGCGGGTGAGCAGTTCTTC,CASSFVNWGGAGEQFF